One sample yielded the 25 T cell receptor beta chains listed below, sequenced in a study of blood T cell repertoires in COVID-19. The table came from immunoSEQ multiplex PCR; TCRdb's copy has only in-frame clones and leaves some out. In the table there are about 220,000 clones, 70% to 85% of which are singletons. The sample consisted of PBMCs or T cells enriched from blood (not recorded which). These receptors all come from a woman aged 40 to 55 with acute COVID-19.

The rearrangement joins TRBV6-6 to TRBJ1-5; 7 positions agree with TRBD1. Per the germline V gene, CDR1 is MNHNY and CDR2 is SVGAGI (reference sequence). The CDR3 is 15 residues long. The junction had 7 bases not matched to a gene; V was cut back by 6 bases and J by 2 bases. CDR3 nucleotides: TGTGCCAGCAGACCGACAGGGTCTGGCAATCAGCCCCAGCATTTT. Protein: CASRPTGSGNQPQHF.

The chain employs TRBV6-1 and TRBJ2-3; 11 nucleotides align to TRBD2. Per germline, CDR1 MNHNS and CDR2 SASEGT. The V segment lost 4 bases and the J segment 4 bases; nucleotides outside the gene matches: 7. The CDR3 covers 16 residues. In nucleotides, the CDR3 is TGTGCCAGCAGTGTTACTAGCGGGAGTCTCGCAGATACGCAGTATTTT. It specifies CASSVTSGSLADTQYF.

This chain joins TRBV7-6 and TRBJ2-7, with a tentative D call TRBD1 (5 bases). Germline V gene lookup returns CDR1 SGHVS and CDR2 FNYEAQ. The length of the CDR3 is 14 residues. V was trimmed by 5 bases and J by 3 bases, leaving 14 bases between them. The DNA of the CDR3 is TGTGCCAGCAGCCCCTATCACAGGAGCTACGAGCAGTACTTC. Translating gives CASSPYHRSYEQYF. The entire variable domain, with the rest obtained from reference TRBV7-6 and TRBJ2-7, is as follows: GAGVSQSPRYKVTKRGQDVALRCDPISGHVSLYWYRQALGQGPEFLTYFNYEAQQDKSGLPNDRFSAERPEGSISTLTIQRTEQRDSAMYRCASSPYHRSYEQYFGPGTRLTVT.

The chain is built from TRBV28 and TRBJ2-7; tentative D call: TRBD1 (6 bases). The CDR3 contains 18 residues. Trimming removed 2 bases at V and 3 bases at J, with 23 bases between. Looked up from germline, CDR1 is MDHEN and CDR2 is SYDVKM. CDR3 DNA sequence: TGTGCCAGCAGTTTACCCCAACATACGACAGGATTGGGCTACGAGCAGTACTTC. Encoded protein: CASSLPQHTTGLGYEQYF.

V is TRBV18 and J is TRBJ2-7; 9 bases align to TRBD1. The V gene end was trimmed by 0 bases and the J gene end by 4 bases; junction bases not matched to a gene: 7. The germline gives CDR1 KGHSH, CDR2 LQKENI. The CDR3 runs to 16 residues. CDR3 amino acids: CASSPPAGTGWYEQYF. CDR3 DNA: TGTGCCAGCTCACCACCGGCCGGGACAGGGTGGTACGAGCAGTACTTC. Complete variable domain (other parts from reference TRBV18 and TRBJ2-7): NAGVMQNPRHLVRRRGQEARLRCSPMKGHSHVYWYRQLPEEGLKFMVYLQKENIIDESGMPKERFSAEFPKEGPSILRIQQVVRGDSAAYFCASSPPAGTGWYEQYFGPGTRLTVT.

The gene calls are TRBV5-1 and TRBJ2-1; 11 positions match TRBD2. The CDR3 covers 15 residues. CDR1 SGHRS and CDR2 YFSETQ come from the germline V gene. V was clipped by 7 bases and J by 0 bases; unmatched bases: 3. This CDR3 is CASGTSGSSYNEQFF. DNA of the CDR3: TGCGCCAGCGGGACTAGCGGCAGCTCCTACAATGAGCAGTTCTTC.

The chain couples TRBV25-1 to TRBJ1-5, with D hard to call. Trimming stripped 1 base from V and 5 bases from J, with 12 bases between. The CDR3 spans 15 residues. Per germline, CDR1 MGHDK and CDR2 SYGVNS. The CDR3 loop reads CASSECPQPDQPQHF. CDR3 sequence (DNA): TGTGCCAGCAGTGAATGTCCACAGCCGGATCAGCCCCAGCATTTT.

V is TRBV18 and J is TRBJ2-2; D remains unclear. Germline values: CDR1 KGHSH, CDR2 LQKENI. V lost 4 bases to trimming and J lost 3 bases, with 6 bases between them. The CDR3 spans 13 residues. The CDR3 reads CASSLRDTGELFF. The DNA of the CDR3 is TGTGCCAGCTCACTCCGGGACACCGGGGAGCTGTTTTTT.

The chain is built from TRBV28 and TRBJ1-6; TRBD1 matches 7 bases. Germline V gives CDR1 MDHEN, CDR2 SYDVKM. J gave up 7 bases and V 5 bases, and 2 bases lay outside the gene matches. The CDR3 is made up of 13 amino acids. The CDR3 bases are TGTGCCAGCAGTCGGACAGGAAATTCACCCCTCCACTTT. This translates into CASSRTGNSPLHF. The full variable domain, completed using reference TRBV28 and TRBJ1-6, is DVKVTQSSRYLVKRTGEKVFLECVQDMDHENMFWYRQDPGLGLRLIYFSYDVKMKEKGDIPEGYSVSREKKERFSLILESASTNQTSMYLCASSRTGNSPLHFGNGTRLTVT.

This chain connects TRBV7-2 to TRBJ1-4; 8 bases fit TRBD1. Germline loops: CDR1 SGHTA, CDR2 FQGNSA. The CDR3 is 15 amino acids. Trimming cost V 3 bases and J 3 bases; bases outside gene matches: 3. Here the CDR3 DNA reads TGTGCCAGCAGCTTCCAGGGGGCTCCTAATGAAAAACTGTTTTTT. It is translated as CASSFQGAPNEKLFF.

This chain links TRBV11-2 with TRBJ1-6, with a tentative D call TRBD1 (5 bases). V was shortened by 5 bases and J by 7 bases, with 15 bases between the two germline ends. CDR1 and CDR2 (germline): SGHAT, FQNNGV. The CDR3 is 15 amino acids. The CDR3 nucleotides are TGTGCCAGCAGCATGATCGACAGCGGGAATTCACCCCTCCACTTT. Protein: CASSMIDSGNSPLHF.

This clone turned up a few times. The chain links TRBV7-9 to TRBJ2-1; D possibly corresponds to TRBD1 (5 bases). The CDR3 totals 14 residues. V gave up 4 bases and J gave up 9 bases, with 16 bases separating them. Germline values: CDR1 SEHNR, CDR2 FQNEAQ (reference sequence). CDR3 region: CASSSTPRQGEQFF. DNA of the CDR3: TGTGCCAGCAGCTCCACGCCCCGTCAGGGTGAGCAGTTCTTC. Variable domain in full (rest from reference TRBV7-9 and TRBJ2-1): DTGVSQNPRHKITKRGQNVTFRCDPISEHNRLYWYRQTLGQGPEFLTYFQNEAQLEKSRLLSDRFSAERPKGSFSTLEIQRTEQGDSAMYLCASSSTPRQGEQFFGPGTRLTVL.

The V gene is TRBV11-2, the J gene TRBJ1-2; possibly TRBD1 for D (5 bases). Germline V CDR1 and CDR2: SGHAT, FQNNGV. The CDR3 contains 18 residues. V was trimmed by 5 bases and J by 4 bases, leaving 26 bases between them. CDR3 sequence reads: CASSPTGGGGVLTYGYTF. The CDR3 DNA is TGTGCCAGCAGCCCTACAGGAGGCGGCGGGGTGCTTACCTATGGCTACACCTTC.

The chain is built from TRBV7-9 and TRBJ1-1, with D maybe TRBD1 (6 bases). In germline, CDR1 is SEHNR, CDR2 FQNEAQ (reference sequence). The CDR3 runs 14 residues. V dropped 11 bases and J dropped 1 base, with 17 bases sitting between them. The CDR3 DNA reads TGTGCCGGCCAACGGGGGGCTTCGAACACTGAAGCTTTCTTT. This sequence encodes CAGQRGASNTEAFF.

The chain is built from TRBV6-2 or TRBV6-3 and TRBJ2-7; 12 bases match TRBD2. Unmatched junction bases numbered 6, after V lost 4 bases and J lost 5 bases. The CDR3 extends over 15 amino acids. Germline V gene sequence: CDR1 MNHEY, CDR2 SVGEGT. In DNA form, the CDR3 reads TGTGCCAGCAGTTCCCGACTAGCGGGGGCCCACGAGCAGTACTTC. It specifies CASSSRLAGAHEQYF.

This clone has a single count. The gene calls are TRBV30 and TRBJ2-5, with 7 bases aligning to TRBD1. Germline V lookup: CDR1 GTSNPN, CDR2 SVGIG (reference sequence). V lost 1 base and J lost 1; bases outside the gene matches: 0. The CDR3 extends over 13 amino acids. The CDR3 DNA reads as TGTGCCTGGAGTGAGGGGGCCCAAGAGACCCAGTACTTC. This translates into CAWSEGAQETQYF.

V gene TRBV6-1 combines with J gene TRBJ1-3, with D hard to call. CDR1 MNHNS and CDR2 SASEGT come from the germline V gene. Between the trimmed V and J ends, which lost 6 bases and 2 bases, there was a span of 11 bases. The CDR3 totals 14 residues. In DNA, the CDR3 is TGTGCCAGCAGCGCCACCCGGGCTGGAAACACCATATATTTT. Its protein product is CASSATRAGNTIYF.

The chain joins TRBV30 to TRBJ1-2; no clear D. The CDR3 sequence is 13 residues long. Trimming took 2 bases from V and 0 from J, leaving 7 bases between them. Germline loops: CDR1 GTSNPN, CDR2 SVGIG (reference sequence). The CDR3 region is CAWSLQTNYGYTF. CDR3 DNA: TGTGCCTGGAGTTTACAGACTAACTATGGCTACACCTTC.

This clone was detected once. This chain joins TRBV2 and TRBJ2-7; D remains ambiguous. Germline V gene data show CDR1 as SNHLY and CDR2 as FYNNEI. Trimming cost V 5 bases and J 2 bases, with 4 bases left between them. The CDR3 totals 11 residues. The chain's CDR3 is CASSNTYEQYF. Here the CDR3 DNA reads TGTGCCAGCAGTAACACCTACGAGCAGTACTTC.

This clone was detected a few times. This sequence joins TRBV3-1 (or the pseudogene TRBV3-2) and TRBJ2-2; D not resolved. The CDR3 sequence is 13 residues long. V was shortened by 2 bases and J by 4 bases, with 5 bases between the two germline ends. The germline CDR1 and CDR2 sequences are LGHDT and YNNKEL (reference sequence). For the CDR3, the DNA is TGTGCCAGCAGCCAACGGAGCACCGGGGAGCTGTTTTTT. Translated, it gives CASSQRSTGELFF.

This clone was picked up a small number of times. The gene calls are TRBV29-1 and TRBJ2-1; D possibly corresponds to TRBD1 (6 bases). Germline assignment: CDR1 SQVTM and CDR2 ANQGSEA. CDR3 length: 14 residues. Trimming took 7 bases from V and 4 from J, leaving 17 bases between them. CDR3 in DNA: TGCAGCGGATCCAGGGGTCGGATATACAATGAGCAGTTCTTC. Amino acids: CSGSRGRIYNEQFF.

The rearrangement links TRBV14 to TRBJ1-5; D uncertain. Germline CDR1 is SGHDN and CDR2 is FVKESK. V lost 4 bases and J 6 bases, leaving 13 bases between the germline ends. The CDR3 consists of 14 residues. The CDR3 is CASSPPEHIQPQHF. CDR3 sequence (DNA): TGTGCCAGCAGCCCCCCCGAACATATTCAGCCCCAGCATTTT.

This chain joins TRBV4-1 and TRBJ2-1, with 10 nucleotides matching TRBD2. Per germline, CDR1 MGHRA and CDR2 YSYEKL. Trimming cost V 0 bases and J 9 bases; bases outside gene matches: 14. The CDR3 is 18 amino acids. CDR3 loop: CASSQDPRGSSGGSEQFF. In DNA form, the CDR3 reads TGCGCCAGCAGCCAAGACCCGAGGGGGTCTAGCGGGGGTAGTGAGCAGTTCTTC.

The V and J genes are TRBV12-3 or TRBV12-4 and TRBJ2-7; no firm D call. The length of the CDR3 is 13 residues. V lost 2 bases, J lost 4 bases, and 9 bases lay in between. CDR3 nucleotides: TGTGCCAGCAGTTTACCCCCCGAGTACGAGCAGTACTTC. This sequence encodes CASSLPPEYEQYF.

This clone came up many times. The J gene is TRBJ1-3, the V gene TRBV6-5; D not resolved. Trimming stripped 2 bases from V and 4 bases from J, with 15 bases between. Germline CDR1 reads MNHEY; CDR2 reads SVGAGI. The CDR3 has 16 residues. CDR3 loop: CASSYGSQARGNTIYF. The CDR3 DNA is TGTGCCAGCAGTTACGGGAGTCAGGCCCGCGGAAACACCATATATTTT.